A single sample gave rise to the 23 T cell receptor beta chains below, sequenced in a study of blood T cells in healthy people across ages. A second PCR of 7 to 11 cycles used a sample-barcoded 5' primer and a J-beta primer mix. TCRdb re-derived calls from the 5' RACE reads in MiXCR, one entry per CDR3 protein. The sample shows about 320,000 distinct CDR3 sequences, 25% to 30% of them seen only once. The sequenced material came from blood. The receptors were sampled from a woman aged 65 to 85 in good health.

This chain connects TRBV7-2 to TRBJ2-5; possibly TRBD1 for D (5 bases). The closer fit of TRBJ2-7 to the DNA end suggests the J call may be wrong. Germline V gene sequence: CDR1 SGHTA, CDR2 FQGNSA. The CDR3 runs 11 residues. The CDR3 sequence: CASSQGVEQYF. The DNA of the CDR3 is TGTGCCAGCAGCCAGGGTGTCGAGCAGTACTTC.

This clonotype was detected only a few times. The J gene is TRBJ1-2, the V gene TRBV18; no definite D call. The ends were cut back, 2 bases at V and 3 bases at J, with 7 bases in the middle. The length of the CDR3 is 13 residues. Germline values: CDR1 KGHSH, CDR2 LQKENI. The CDR3 bases are TGTGCCAGCTCACCAGGCTCTCACTATGGCTACACCTTC. Protein: CASSPGSHYGYTF.

The chain is built from TRBV7-2 and TRBJ2-1; TRBD1 is a possible D gene (6 bases). With 5 bases removed from V and 1 base from J, the gap between germline ends came to 9 bases. There are 14 residues in the CDR3. CDR1 is SGHTA, CDR2 FQGNSA, per germline. The CDR3 reads CASSKTGSYNEQFF. CDR3 DNA sequence: TGTGCCAGCAGCAAAACAGGGTCCTACAATGAGCAGTTCTTC.

This clonotype was observed a few times. This sequence joins TRBV14 and TRBJ1-3; D not certain. V lost 0 bases and J 5 bases, leaving 11 bases between the germline ends. The germline gives CDR1 SGHDN, CDR2 FVKESK. The CDR3 is made up of 15 amino acids. The CDR3 DNA reads as TGTGCCAGCAGCCAAGATGGCGTATCCAGAAACACCATATATTTT. Translating it yields CASSQDGVSRNTIYF.

The chain combines TRBV4-2 with TRBJ1-2; tentatively, D is TRBD1 (6 bases). The germline V gene encodes CDR1 LGHNA and CDR2 YNFKEQ. The length of the CDR3 is 15 residues. V was pared by 3 bases and J by 7 bases, with 18 bases between. CDR3 in DNA: TGTGCCAGCAGCCATGGCCAGGGGCGCGCGGGTGGCTACACCTTC. Encoded protein: CASSHGQGRAGGYTF.

The rearrangement joins TRBV29-1 to TRBJ2-1; D unresolved. This CDR3 is built from 17 residues. From germline, CDR1 is SQVTM and CDR2 ANQGSEA. V was trimmed by 5 bases and J by 8 bases, leaving 28 bases between them. The CDR3 DNA sequence: TGCAGCGTTAGAGGTTTTGGGGATAGCTGGGCCCCGTATGAGCAGTTCTTC. This gives the protein CSVRGFGDSWAPYEQFF.

This clonotype was recorded a few times. This rearrangement joins TRBV29-1 to TRBJ2-5; 9 nucleotides agree with TRBD2. The end of the DNA is better explained by TRBJ2-7, so the J call may be wrong. Germline CDR1 is SQVTM and CDR2 is ANQGSEA. The CDR3 runs 13 residues. The CDR3 here is CSVGTSGQTEQYF. For the CDR3, the DNA is TGCAGCGTGGGAACTAGCGGGCAGACCGAGCAGTACTTC.

The genes are TRBV29-1 and TRBJ2-7; D gene unclear. The germline CDR1 and CDR2 sequences are SQVTM and ANQGSEA. The CDR3 is 14 residues long. V gave up 6 bases and J gave up 4 bases, with 19 bases separating them. The CDR3 sequence is CSVQPRREPYEQYF. In nucleotides, the CDR3 is TGCAGCGTCCAACCCCGACGTGAACCTTACGAGCAGTACTTC.

The chain recombines TRBV7-2 with TRBJ2-7; D uncertain. The CDR3 is 15 amino acids. V was trimmed by 0 bases and J by 3 bases, leaving 12 bases between them. CDR1 is SGHTA and CDR2 is FQGNSA in the germline V gene. The CDR3 region is CASSLALGLNYEQYF. In nucleotides, the CDR3 is TGTGCCAGCAGCTTAGCGCTAGGGCTCAACTACGAGCAGTACTTC.

CDR3 protein: CASSQESLGAHTEAFF. DNA of the CDR3: TGCGCCAGCAGCCAAGAGAGTTTGGGGGCCCACACTGAAGCTTTCTTT. V and J are TRBV4-1 and TRBJ1-1, with D perhaps matching TRBD1 (6 bases). The germline gives CDR1 MGHRA, CDR2 YSYEKL. CDR3 length: 16 amino acids. V dropped 0 bases and J dropped 3 bases, with 14 bases sitting between them.

The gene calls are TRBV6-1 and TRBJ1-2; D might be TRBD1 (5 bases). Germline values: CDR1 MNHNS, CDR2 SASEGT. CDR3 size: 15 residues. V was trimmed by 4 bases and J by 5 bases, leaving 17 bases between them. The CDR3, as DNA: TGTGCCAGCAGTGTAAGACAGCTGGGGCCTTATGGCTACACCTTC. It is translated as CASSVRQLGPYGYTF.

The rearrangement links TRBV19 to TRBJ2-5; D may correspond to TRBD1 or TRBD2 (5 bases each). The CDR3 is made up of 14 amino acids. Trimming pared 5 bases from V and 5 bases from J, leaving 15 bases between. Germline assignment: CDR1 LNHDA and CDR2 SQIVND (reference sequence). The CDR3 loop is CASSSGRPTETQYF. In DNA, the CDR3 is TGTGCCAGTAGTTCGGGACGGCCAACGGAGACCCAGTACTTC.

In the case of this clonotype: One end of the junction varies from germline; a read error may be responsible. V and J are TRBV6-5 and TRBJ2-7; 13 bases map to TRBD2. Germline V gene lookup returns CDR1 MNHEY and CDR2 SVGAGI. This CDR3 has 12 amino acids. The DNA for the CDR3 is TGTGCCAGCTCCGGACTAGCGGGAGTCACGTTCTTC. Protein product: CASSGLAGVTFF.

The V call is TRBV12-3 or TRBV12-4, the J call TRBJ2-1; TRBD2 aligns across 7 bases. J gave up 4 bases and V 5 bases, and 8 bases lay outside the gene matches. The CDR3 has 15 residues. The CDR3 DNA reads as TGTGCCAGCAGTGACGCGGGAGCTAAGTACAATGAGCAGTTCTTC. Translated, it gives CASSDAGAKYNEQFF.

This clonotype was counted a few times. The chain employs TRBV6-5 and TRBJ1-2; 7 bases map to TRBD1. CDR1 is MNHEY and CDR2 is SVGAGI in the germline V gene. CDR3 length: 16 residues. J was trimmed by 2 bases and V by 0 bases; bases with no gene match: 6. Written as DNA, the CDR3 is TGTGCCAGCAGTTACTCAAGGCCAGGGGGGAACTATGGCTACACCTTC. As protein: CASSYSRPGGNYGYTF.

This clonotype was counted a few times. This chain links TRBV7-2 with TRBJ1-2; D uncertain. The CDR3 consists of 16 residues. CDR1 and CDR2 (germline): SGHTA, FQGNSA. V was cut by 1 base and J by 8 bases, with 20 bases left in between. The chain's CDR3 is CASSLGPQDRGSGYTF. The CDR3 DNA is TGTGCCAGCAGCTTAGGCCCCCAAGACCGTGGATCAGGCTACACCTTC.

A word on this clonotype: A much larger clonotype is one base distant, so this may be a read error. The gene calls are TRBV2 and TRBJ1-3; no firm D call. Looked up from germline, CDR1 is SNHLY and CDR2 is FYNNEI. This CDR3 has 13 residues. CDR3: CASSKNTGSTIYF. DNA of the CDR3: TGTGCCAGCAGTAAAAATACCGGAAGCACCATATATTTT. Supplemented by reference TRBV2 and TRBJ1-3, the full variable domain reads EPEVTQTPSHQVTQMGQEVILRCVPISNHLYFYWYRQILGQKVEFLVSFYNNEISEKSEIFDDQFSVERPDGSNFTLKIRSTKLEDSAMYFCASSKNTGSTIYFGEGSWLTVV.

The gene calls are TRBV27 and TRBJ2-4; D is perhaps TRBD2 (5 bases). Trimming took 6 bases from V and 7 from J, leaving 10 bases between them. This CDR3 comprises 12 residues. The V gene's germline CDR1 is MNHEY and CDR2 SMNVEV (reference sequence). As DNA, the CDR3 is TGTGCCAGCAGCCCGACGGGGAACATTCAGTACTTC. Protein product: CASSPTGNIQYF.

This clonotype was detected a few times. The chain joins TRBV20-1 to TRBJ2-5, with 16 bases that match TRBD2. Matching the DNA end better, TRBJ2-7 makes the J call doubtful. Germline V lookup: CDR1 DFQATT, CDR2 SNEGSKA (reference sequence). The CDR3 extends over 18 amino acids. CDR3 sequence (DNA): TGCAGTGCTAGACTTACGGGACTAGCGGGAGGGCGGTCCTACGAGCAGTACTTC. Translating it yields CSARLTGLAGGRSYEQYF.

The chain joins TRBV20-1 to TRBJ2-2, with D maybe TRBD1 (6 bases). The V end was cut by 5 bases, the J end by 2 bases, with 9 bases between. The CDR3 runs 13 residues. Germline CDR1 is DFQATT and CDR2 is SNEGSKA (reference sequence). CDR3 sequence (DNA): TGCAGTGCTCCGGACAGCAACACCGGGGAGCTGTTTTTT. This sequence encodes CSAPDSNTGELFF.

The rearrangement joins TRBV20-1 to TRBJ2-3; TRBD2 matches 7 bases. Germline V gene lookup returns CDR1 DFQATT and CDR2 SNEGSKA (reference sequence). The CDR3 extends over 15 amino acids. Unmatched junction bases numbered 9, after V lost 6 bases and J lost 0 bases. CDR3 coding DNA: TGCAGTGCATTACAGCGGGGAATTAGCACAGATACGCAGTATTTT. Translation gives CSALQRGISTDTQYF.

In this sample, this clonotype turned up a few times. This chain uses TRBV2 with TRBJ2-5, with D hard to call. The end of the DNA fits TRBJ2-1 better, so the J call may be wrong. Germline CDR1 SNHLY, CDR2 FYNNEI. This CDR3 contains 14 residues. CDR3 in amino acids: CASSDLLLLNEQFF. In DNA form, the CDR3 reads TGTGCCAGCAGTGATTTATTACTTCTCAATGAGCAGTTCTTC.

V and J are TRBV12-3 or TRBV12-4 and TRBJ1-1; no clear D. The CDR3 consists of 12 residues. V dropped 3 bases and J dropped 6 bases, with 8 bases sitting between them. As DNA, the CDR3 is TGTGCCAGCAGTTTCTTGCCACCTGAAGCTTTCTTT. Translating gives CASSFLPPEAFF.